Listed here are 18 T cell receptor beta chains from one sample, sequenced in a study of OX40 agonist ivuxolimab in advanced cancers. The method was immunoSEQ multiplex PCR; TCRdb's version includes in-frame clones alone and lacks a portion of them. The data hold under 75,000 clones, with 65% to 85% observed a single time. This material consisted of CD4+ or CD8+ T cells sorted from blood, taken in a trial of the OX40 agonist ivuxolimab. All receptors come from an adult with an advanced solid tumor such as melanoma, head and neck, liver or kidney cancer.

The gene calls are TRBV30 and TRBJ1-1; no clear D. The V end was cut by 0 bases, the J end by 5 bases, with 16 bases between. Germline V gene data show CDR1 as GTSNPN and CDR2 as SVGIG (reference sequence). This CDR3 is 15 amino acids long. CDR3 residues: CAWSVLSGVRTEAFF. The CDR3 region has the DNA TGTGCCTGGAGTGTTCTCTCCGGAGTAAGGACTGAAGCTTTCTTT.

The rearrangement joins TRBV9 to TRBJ1-6; possibly TRBD1 for D (6 bases). Trimming pared 4 bases from V and 10 bases from J, leaving 24 bases between. The length of the CDR3 is 17 residues. The germline V gene has CDR1 SGDLS and CDR2 YYNGEE. CDR3 region: CASSPRGQGQNSSPLHF. CDR3 bases: TGTGCCAGCAGCCCCAGGGGTCAGGGGCAGAATTCCTCACCCCTCCACTTT.

The chain has TRBV5-6 and TRBJ2-5; 7 nucleotides align to TRBD1. This CDR3 is 14 amino acids long. V shed 5 bases, J shed 5 bases, and the junction held 9 bases outside the gene matches. The germline V gene has CDR1 SGHDT and CDR2 YYEEEE. CDR3 loop: CASSFRQGRETQYF. As DNA, the CDR3 is TGTGCCAGCAGTTTCCGACAGGGCAGGGAGACCCAGTACTTC.

The chain carries TRBV11-2 and TRBJ2-7; the match to TRBD1 covers 12 bases. V lost 4 bases and J lost 6; bases outside the gene matches: 1. CDR3 size: 13 residues. CDR1 is SGHAT, CDR2 FQNNGV, per germline. CDR3 sequence: CASSWDRGLEQYF. The CDR3 nucleotides are TGTGCCAGCAGCTGGGACAGGGGGCTCGAGCAGTACTTC.

The rearrangement uses TRBV7-9 and TRBJ1-2; D uncertain. The V gene's germline CDR1 is SEHNR and CDR2 FQNEAQ (reference sequence). The CDR3 has 15 amino acids. V shed 5 bases and J shed 4 bases, with 17 bases lying between them. The CDR3 sequence: CASSPNGLRVYGYTF. In DNA form, the CDR3 reads TGTGCCAGCAGCCCCAACGGTCTGCGGGTCTATGGCTACACCTTC.

The table lists this clone with a few counts. V gene TRBV4-2 combines with J gene TRBJ1-6; D is possibly TRBD1 (6 bases). The CDR3 loop spans 16 amino acids. Germline loops: CDR1 LGHNA, CDR2 YNFKEQ. Deletions cut 4 bases from V and 0 bases from J, with 10 bases between. The CDR3 nucleotides read TGTGCCAGCAGCCCACAGGGAACCTCCTATAATTCACCCCTCCACTTT. It translates to CASSPQGTSYNSPLHF.

The chain carries TRBV27 and TRBJ1-5, with D unclear. The CDR3 is made up of 16 amino acids. Germline-derived CDR1 and CDR2 are MNHEY and SMNVEV (reference sequence). Trimming stripped 2 bases from V and 7 bases from J, with 18 bases between. The DNA for the CDR3 is TGTGCCAGCAGTTTAACAATCTCCAGAGCGGGCCAGCCCCAGCATTTT. Translating it yields CASSLTISRAGQPQHF.

V is TRBV2 and J is TRBJ1-5; no clear D gene. The germline CDR1 and CDR2 sequences are SNHLY and FYNNEI. Trimming stripped 8 bases from V and 5 bases from J, with 16 bases between. CDR3 size: 14 residues. CDR3 residues: CASQPGSRDQPQHF. In nucleotides, the CDR3 is TGTGCCAGCCAACCGGGATCACGGGATCAGCCCCAGCATTTT.

The J gene is TRBJ2-3, the V gene TRBV18; 7 bases align to TRBD2. J lost 5 bases, V lost 2 bases, and 7 bases had no gene match. Per the germline V gene, CDR1 is KGHSH and CDR2 is LQKENI. The CDR3 runs 15 residues. The CDR3 DNA is TGTGCCAGCTCACCAGCAGGGAGGGCAGAAGATACGCAGTATTTT. This translates into CASSPAGRAEDTQYF.

This clone was seen a few times. J is TRBJ1-6 and V is TRBV5-4; TRBD1 agrees at 7 bases. Germline V gene lookup returns CDR1 SGHNT and CDR2 YYREEE (reference sequence). The trim removed 0 bases at V and 7 bases at J, leaving 4 bases unmatched. This CDR3 is 15 amino acids long. CDR3 protein: CASSLGGTANSPLHF. For the CDR3, the DNA is TGTGCCAGCAGCTTGGGGGGGACAGCAAATTCACCCCTCCACTTT.

This chain uses TRBV19 with TRBJ2-2; possibly TRBD2 for D (6 bases). V shed 7 bases and J shed 0 bases, with 9 bases lying between them. CDR1 and CDR2 (germline): LNHDA, SQIVND (reference sequence). The CDR3 sequence is 14 residues long. CDR3 coding DNA: TGTGCCAGTAACAAGCGGGCGAACACCGGGGAGCTGTTTTTT. This codes for CASNKRANTGELFF. Based on the CDR3 plus reference TRBV19 and TRBJ2-2, the full variable domain is DGGITQSPKYLFRKEGQNVTLSCEQNLNHDAMYWYRQDPGQGLRLIYYSQIVNDFQKGDIAEGYSVSREKKESFPLTVTSAQKNPTAFYLCASNKRANTGELFFGEGSRLTVL.

This clone was observed once. This chain links TRBV12-2 with TRBJ1-1; TRBD1 reflects the table's D call only, with no check against the DNA. TRBV12-2 is noted as a pseudogene. This CDR3 spans 15 amino acids. The CDR3, as DNA: TGTGCAAGTCGTCCCAATGTCAGGCCCCTCACTGAAGCTTTCTTT. It specifies CASRPNVRPLTEAFF.

This chain joins TRBV10-1 and TRBJ1-2, with 7 positions matching TRBD1. CDR3 length equals 13 residues. Germline V gene lookup returns CDR1 WNHNN and CDR2 SYGVQD (reference sequence). V lost 4 bases and J lost 7; bases outside the gene matches: 6. The CDR3 DNA reads TGCGCCAGCAGTGGAGGGGGCGTAGGTGGCTACACCTTC. Encoded protein: CASSGGGVGGYTF.

The rearrangement joins TRBV19 to TRBJ1-3; 7 nucleotides match TRBD1. Looked up from germline, CDR1 is LNHDA and CDR2 is SQIVND (reference sequence). The ends lost 5 bases at V and 0 bases at J; junction bases unmatched: 7. CDR3 size: 16 residues. The CDR3 loop reads CASSPQGQTSGNTIYF. In DNA form, the CDR3 reads TGTGCCAGTAGTCCCCAGGGACAGACCTCTGGAAACACCATATATTTT.

The chain carries TRBV7-2 and TRBJ2-3; no clear D. The CDR3 has 13 residues. With 2 bases removed from V and 1 base from J, the gap between germline ends came to 4 bases. Germline V gives CDR1 SGHTA, CDR2 FQGNSA. CDR3 protein: CASSLTGTDTQYF. In nucleotides, the CDR3 is TGTGCCAGCAGCTTAACAGGCACAGATACGCAGTATTTT.

This chain links TRBV9 with TRBJ2-7; TRBD2 is a possible D gene (5 bases). The V and J ends lost 0 bases and 0 bases respectively, with 7 bases between them. This CDR3 contains 14 residues. Germline V lookup: CDR1 SGDLS, CDR2 YYNGEE. In DNA, the CDR3 is TGTGCCAGCAGCGTAGGAGGGAACTCCTACGAGCAGTACTTC. Protein: CASSVGGNSYEQYF.

This rearrangement joins TRBV30 to TRBJ2-1; the D gene is possibly TRBD1 (5 bases). The V gene's germline CDR1 is GTSNPN and CDR2 SVGIG (reference sequence). V lost 0 bases, J lost 4 bases, and 7 bases lay in between. The CDR3 spans 13 residues. The chain's CDR3 is CAWSVQGYNEQFF. The CDR3 DNA is TGTGCCTGGAGTGTCCAGGGATACAATGAGCAGTTCTTC.

This clone was counted once. The chain employs TRBV23-1 and TRBJ1-5; 7 bases are shared with TRBD1. TRBV23-1 is placed among ORFs of uncertain function. The CDR3 totals 16 residues. The ends lost 0 bases at V and 4 bases at J; junction bases unmatched: 6. CDR3 DNA: TGCGCCAGCAGTCAATCCTACAGGGGACGAAATCAGCCCCAGCATTTT. Translated: CASSQSYRGRNQPQHF.